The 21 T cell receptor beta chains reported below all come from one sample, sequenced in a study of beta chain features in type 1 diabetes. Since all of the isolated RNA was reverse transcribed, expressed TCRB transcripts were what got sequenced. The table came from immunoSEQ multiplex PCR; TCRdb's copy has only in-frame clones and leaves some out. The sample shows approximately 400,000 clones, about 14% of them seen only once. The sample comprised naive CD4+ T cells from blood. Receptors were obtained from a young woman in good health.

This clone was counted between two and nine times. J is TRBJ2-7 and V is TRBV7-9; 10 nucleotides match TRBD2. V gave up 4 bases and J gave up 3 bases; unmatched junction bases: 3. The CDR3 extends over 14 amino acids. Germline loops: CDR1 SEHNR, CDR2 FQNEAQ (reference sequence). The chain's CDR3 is CASSSQREGYEQYF. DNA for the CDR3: TGTGCCAGCAGCTCCCAGCGGGAGGGCTACGAGCAGTACTTC. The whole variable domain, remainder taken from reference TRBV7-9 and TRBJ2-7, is DTGVSQNPRHKITKRGQNVTFRCDPISEHNRLYWYRQTLGQGPEFLTYFQNEAQLEKSRLLSDRFSAERPKGSFSTLEIQRTEQGDSAMYLCASSSQREGYEQYFGPGTRLTVT.

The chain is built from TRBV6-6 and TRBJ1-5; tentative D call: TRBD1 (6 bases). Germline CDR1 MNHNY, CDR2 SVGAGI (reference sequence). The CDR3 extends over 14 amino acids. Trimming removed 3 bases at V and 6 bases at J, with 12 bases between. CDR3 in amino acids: CASSYGGASQPQHF. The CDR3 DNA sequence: TGTGCCAGCAGTTATGGGGGGGCAAGTCAGCCCCAGCATTTT.

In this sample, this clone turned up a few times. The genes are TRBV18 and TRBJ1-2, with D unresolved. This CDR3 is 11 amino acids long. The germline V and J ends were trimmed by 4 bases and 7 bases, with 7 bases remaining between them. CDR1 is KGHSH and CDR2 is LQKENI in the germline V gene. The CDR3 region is CASSLPGGYTF. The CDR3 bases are TGTGCCAGCTCACTCCCCGGTGGCTACACCTTC.

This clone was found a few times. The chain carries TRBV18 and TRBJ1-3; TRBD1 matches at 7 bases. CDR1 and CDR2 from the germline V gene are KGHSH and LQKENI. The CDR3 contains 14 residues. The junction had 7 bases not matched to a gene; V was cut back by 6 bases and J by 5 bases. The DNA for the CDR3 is TGTGCCAGCTCTCCCCCGGGACAGAGAAACACCATATATTTT. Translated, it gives CASSPPGQRNTIYF.

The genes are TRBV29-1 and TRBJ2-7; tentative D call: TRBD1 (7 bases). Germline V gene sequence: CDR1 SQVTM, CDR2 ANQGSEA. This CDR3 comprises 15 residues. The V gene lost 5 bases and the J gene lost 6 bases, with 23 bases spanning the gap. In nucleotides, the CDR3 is TGCAGCGTTAGTGCTGAGGGCAGGGGGGCTAGCGAGCAGTACTTC. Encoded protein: CSVSAEGRGASEQYF.

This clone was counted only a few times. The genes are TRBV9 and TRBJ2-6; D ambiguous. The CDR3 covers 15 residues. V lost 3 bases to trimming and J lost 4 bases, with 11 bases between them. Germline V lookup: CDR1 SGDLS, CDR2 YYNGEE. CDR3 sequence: CASSGGGAGANVLTF. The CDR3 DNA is TGTGCCAGCAGCGGCGGCGGTGCCGGGGCCAACGTCCTGACTTTC.

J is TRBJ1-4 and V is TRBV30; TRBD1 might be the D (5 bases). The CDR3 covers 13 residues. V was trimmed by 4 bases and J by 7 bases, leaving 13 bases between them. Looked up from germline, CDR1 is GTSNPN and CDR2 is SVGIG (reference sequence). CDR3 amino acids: CAWKRGMVEKLFF. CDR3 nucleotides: TGTGCCTGGAAAAGGGGAATGGTTGAAAAACTGTTTTTT.

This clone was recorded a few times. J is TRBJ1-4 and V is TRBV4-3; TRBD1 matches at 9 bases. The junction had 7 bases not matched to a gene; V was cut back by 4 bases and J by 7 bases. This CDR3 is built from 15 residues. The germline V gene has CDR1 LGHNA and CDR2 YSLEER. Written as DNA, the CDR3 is TGCGCCAGCAGCCGCTCCGGGACAGGGCTTGAAAAACTGTTTTTT. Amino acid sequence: CASSRSGTGLEKLFF.

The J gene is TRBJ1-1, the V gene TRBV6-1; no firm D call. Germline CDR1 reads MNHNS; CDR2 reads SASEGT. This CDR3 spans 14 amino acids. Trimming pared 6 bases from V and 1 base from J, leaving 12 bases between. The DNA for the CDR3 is TGTGCCAGCAGGGAATTAGGAGCGAACACTGAAGCTTTCTTT. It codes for CASRELGANTEAFF.

Written as DNA, the CDR3 is TGCGCCAGCGGCATGGTCACTAGCGGCACTAATGAGCAGTTCTTC. Amino acids: CASGMVTSGTNEQFF. The chain is built from TRBV5-1 and TRBJ2-1; 8 bases fit TRBD2. Germline V lookup: CDR1 SGHRS, CDR2 YFSETQ. V was clipped by 7 bases and J by 7 bases; unmatched bases: 13. The CDR3 covers 15 residues. The whole variable domain, remainder taken from reference TRBV5-1 and TRBJ2-1, is KAGVTQTPRYLIKTRGQQVTLSCSPISGHRSVSWYQQTPGQGLQFLFEYFSETQRNKGNFPGRFSGRQFSNSRSEMNVSTLELGDSALYLCASGMVTSGTNEQFFGPGTRLTVL.

The CDR3 loop reads CSVGRGTNTEAFF. CDR3 DNA: TGCAGCGTTGGCCGGGGGACGAACACTGAAGCTTTCTTT. The chain joins TRBV29-1 to TRBJ1-1; maybe TRBD1 (5 bases). Trimming took 4 bases from V and 1 from J, leaving 10 bases between them. The CDR3 has 13 residues. CDR1 is SQVTM, CDR2 ANQGSEA, per germline. Full variable domain (rest looked up from reference TRBV29-1 and TRBJ1-1): SAVISQKPSRDICQRGTSLTIQCQVDSQVTMMFWYRQQPGQSLTLIATANQGSEATYESGFVIDKFPISRPNLTFSTLTVSNMSPEDSSIYLCSVGRGTNTEAFFGQGTRLTVV.

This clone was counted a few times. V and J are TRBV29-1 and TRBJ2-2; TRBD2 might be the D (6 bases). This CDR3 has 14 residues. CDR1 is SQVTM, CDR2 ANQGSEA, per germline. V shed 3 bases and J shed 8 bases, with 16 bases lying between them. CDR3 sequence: CSVDRQGGAGELFF. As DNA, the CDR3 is TGCAGCGTTGACCGTCAGGGAGGTGCGGGGGAGCTGTTTTTT.

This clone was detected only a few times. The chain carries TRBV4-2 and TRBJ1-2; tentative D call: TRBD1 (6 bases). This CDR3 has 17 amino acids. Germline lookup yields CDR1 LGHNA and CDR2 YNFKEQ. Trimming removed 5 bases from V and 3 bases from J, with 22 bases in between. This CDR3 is CASSAEQRGGEDYGYTF. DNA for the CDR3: TGTGCCAGCAGCGCAGAACAGAGGGGGGGCGAAGACTATGGCTACACCTTC.

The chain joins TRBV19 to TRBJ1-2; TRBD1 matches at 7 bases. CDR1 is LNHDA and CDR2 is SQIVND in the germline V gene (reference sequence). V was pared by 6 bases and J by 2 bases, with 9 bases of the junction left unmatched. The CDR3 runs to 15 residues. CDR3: CASSQGRGGNYGYTF. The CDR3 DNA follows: TGTGCCAGTAGCCAGGGGAGAGGGGGCAACTATGGCTACACCTTC.

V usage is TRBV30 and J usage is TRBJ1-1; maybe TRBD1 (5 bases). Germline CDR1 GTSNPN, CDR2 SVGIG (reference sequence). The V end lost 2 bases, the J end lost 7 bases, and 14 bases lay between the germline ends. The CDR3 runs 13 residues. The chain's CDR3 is CAWSYGAAGEAFF. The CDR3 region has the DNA TGTGCCTGGAGTTATGGGGCTGCTGGTGAAGCTTTCTTT.

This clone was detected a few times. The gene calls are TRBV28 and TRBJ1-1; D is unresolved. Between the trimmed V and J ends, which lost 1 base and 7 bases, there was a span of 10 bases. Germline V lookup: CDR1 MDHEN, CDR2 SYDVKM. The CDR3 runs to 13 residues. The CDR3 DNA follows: TGTGCCAGCAGTTTATATCGGGATGGTGAAGCTTTCTTT. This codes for CASSLYRDGEAFF.

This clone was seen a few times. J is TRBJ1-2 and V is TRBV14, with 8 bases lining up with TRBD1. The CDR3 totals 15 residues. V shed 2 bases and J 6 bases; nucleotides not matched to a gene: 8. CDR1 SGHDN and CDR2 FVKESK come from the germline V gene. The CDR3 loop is CASSQTGGIVHGYTF. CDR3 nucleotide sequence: TGTGCCAGCAGCCAAACAGGGGGGATAGTTCATGGCTACACCTTC. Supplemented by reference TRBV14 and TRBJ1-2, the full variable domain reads EAGVTQFPSHSVIEKGQTVTLRCDPISGHDNLYWYRRVMGKEIKFLLHFVKESKQDESGMPNNRFLAERTGGTYSTLKVQPAELEDSGVYFCASSQTGGIVHGYTFGSGTRLTVV.

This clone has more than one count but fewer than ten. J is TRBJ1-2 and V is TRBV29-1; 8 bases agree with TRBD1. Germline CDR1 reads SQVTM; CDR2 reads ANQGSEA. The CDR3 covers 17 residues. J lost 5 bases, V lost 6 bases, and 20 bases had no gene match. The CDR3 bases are TGCAGCGTCGCCCCCGACAGGGGAAAGAGGAGTGGGTATGGCTACACCTTC. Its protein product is CSVAPDRGKRSGYGYTF.

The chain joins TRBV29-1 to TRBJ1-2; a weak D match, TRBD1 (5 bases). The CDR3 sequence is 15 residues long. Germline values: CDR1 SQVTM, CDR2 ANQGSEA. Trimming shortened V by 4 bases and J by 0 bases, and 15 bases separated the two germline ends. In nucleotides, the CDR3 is TGCAGCGTTGTCAGGGCTCGACCCTCTAACTATGGCTACACCTTC. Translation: CSVVRARPSNYGYTF.

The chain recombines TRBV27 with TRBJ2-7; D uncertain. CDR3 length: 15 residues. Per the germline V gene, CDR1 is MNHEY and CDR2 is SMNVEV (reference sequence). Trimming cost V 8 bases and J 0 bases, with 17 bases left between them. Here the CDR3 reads CASRTMWRTSYEQYF. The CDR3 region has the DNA TGTGCCAGCCGAACTATGTGGCGAACCTCCTACGAGCAGTACTTC.

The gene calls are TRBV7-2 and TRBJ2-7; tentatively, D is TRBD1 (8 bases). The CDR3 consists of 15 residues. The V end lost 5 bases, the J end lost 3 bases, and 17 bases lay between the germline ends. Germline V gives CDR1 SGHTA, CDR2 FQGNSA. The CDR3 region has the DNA TGTGCCAGCAGCACACAGGGGGGGGCGAACTACGAGCAGTACTTC. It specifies CASSTQGGANYEQYF.